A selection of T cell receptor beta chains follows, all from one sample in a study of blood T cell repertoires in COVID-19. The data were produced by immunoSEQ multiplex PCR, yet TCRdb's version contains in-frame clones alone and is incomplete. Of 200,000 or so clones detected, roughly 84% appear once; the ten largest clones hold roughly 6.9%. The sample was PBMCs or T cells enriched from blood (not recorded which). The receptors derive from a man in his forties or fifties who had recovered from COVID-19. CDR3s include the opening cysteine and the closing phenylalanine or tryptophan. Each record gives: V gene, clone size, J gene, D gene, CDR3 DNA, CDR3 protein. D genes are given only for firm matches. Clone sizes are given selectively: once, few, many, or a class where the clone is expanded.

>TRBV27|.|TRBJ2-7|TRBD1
TGTGCCAGCATGGGACAGGGAAGGAACGAGCAGTACTTC
CASMGQGRNEQYF
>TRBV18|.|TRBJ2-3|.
TGTGCCAGCTCACTGGACTTCGGAGATACGCAGTATTTT
CASSLDFGDTQYF
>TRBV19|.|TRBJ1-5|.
TGTGCCAGTAGTATAGACAGGGACAATCAGCCCCAGCATTTT
CASSIDRDNQPQHF
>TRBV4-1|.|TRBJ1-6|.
TGCGCCAGCAGCCAACTGTTCAATTCACCCCTCCACTTT
CASSQLFNSPLHF
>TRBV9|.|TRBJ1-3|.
TGTGCCAGCAGCCCTGAGCCGGGCGGAGGCACCATATATTTT
CASSPEPGGGTIYF
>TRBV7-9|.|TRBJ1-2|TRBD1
TGTGCCAGCAGCCCGTCGACAGGGGCCTATGGCTACACCTTC
CASSPSTGAYGYTF
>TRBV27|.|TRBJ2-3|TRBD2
TGTGCCAGCAGTTTATCACCTAGCGGGGGATCCACAGATACGCAGTATTTT
CASSLSPSGGSTDTQYF
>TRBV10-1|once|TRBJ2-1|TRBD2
TGCGCCAGCATCCGACGGGGGGGCTCCTACAATGAGCAGTTCTTC
CASIRRGGSYNEQFF
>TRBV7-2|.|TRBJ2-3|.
TGTGCCAGCAGCTTACGCCCAGTAACCAACACAGATACGCAGTATTTT
CASSLRPVTNTDTQYF
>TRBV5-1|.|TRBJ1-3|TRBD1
TGCGCCAGCAGCTTGGCAGGGGGGCTAGGTGGAAACACCATATATTTT
CASSLAGGLGGNTIYF
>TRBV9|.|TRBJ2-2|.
TGTGCCAGCAGCGTAGGCCAGGGGAGCGGGGAGCTGTTTTTT
CASSVGQGSGELFF
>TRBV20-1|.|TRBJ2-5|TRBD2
TGCAGTGCTAGTCTAAGCGGGGGGGCCGGGGAGACCCAGTACTTC
CSASLSGGAGETQYF
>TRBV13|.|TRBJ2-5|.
TGTGCCAGCAGCTCAGGGCCCTTCGGAGGGACCCAGTACTTC
CASSSGPFGGTQYF
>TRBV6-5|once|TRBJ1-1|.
TGTGCCAGCAGTTTCCAGGGGAACACTGAAGCTTTCTTT
CASSFQGNTEAFF
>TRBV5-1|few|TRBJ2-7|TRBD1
TGCGCCAGCAGCCCGGGCGGGACAGGGGCCTACGAGCAGTACTTC
CASSPGGTGAYEQYF
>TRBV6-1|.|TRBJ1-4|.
TGTGCCAGCAGTGAAGGCGGGGTTGGGGAAAAACTGTTTTTT
CASSEGGVGEKLFF
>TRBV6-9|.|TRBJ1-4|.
TGTGCCAGCAGTTATTCGAGACACAATGAAAAACTGTTTTTT
CASSYSRHNEKLFF
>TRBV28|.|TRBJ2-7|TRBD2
TGTGCCAGCAGCTATAGCGGGGGGGCTGGAGAGCAGTACTTC
CASSYSGGAGEQYF
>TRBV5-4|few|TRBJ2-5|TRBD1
TGTGCCAGCAGCCTCGGGACAGGGGACGTTGAGACCCAGTACTTC
CASSLGTGDVETQYF
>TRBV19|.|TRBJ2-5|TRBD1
TGTGCCAGTAGCCTCCGAGGGGGCGGAGAGACCCAGTACTTC
CASSLRGGGETQYF
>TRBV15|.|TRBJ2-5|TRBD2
TGTGCCACCAGCAGAGATCGGTTCGGACTAGCGGGGGAAGAGACCCAGTACTTC
CATSRDRFGLAGEETQYF
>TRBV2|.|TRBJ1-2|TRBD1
TGTGCCAGCACCAGGGGACAGGGAACTGGCTACACCTTC
CASTRGQGTGYTF
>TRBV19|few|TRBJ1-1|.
TGTGCCAGTAGTATAGAAGGCGGAGGGCGCGGCCCCCTCGGAGCTTTCTTT
CASSIEGGGRGPLGAFF
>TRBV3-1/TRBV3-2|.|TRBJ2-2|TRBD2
TGTGCCAGCAGCCCCAGCGGGGGCGCGGACACCGGGGAGCTGTTTTTT
CASSPSGGADTGELFF
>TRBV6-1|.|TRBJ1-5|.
TGTGCCAGCAGTGAAGCAGGGGCCGGCAATCAGCCCCAGCATTTT
CASSEAGAGNQPQHF
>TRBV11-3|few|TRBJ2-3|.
TGTGCCAGCAGCCTGGGACATAGGGTTGATACGCAGTATTTT
CASSLGHRVDTQYF
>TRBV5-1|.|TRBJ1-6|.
TGCGCCAGCAGCCAGGGCACAGCACCCCTCCACTTT
CASSQGTAPLHF
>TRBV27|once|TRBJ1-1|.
TGTGCCAGCAGACCCCCTAATAAACACACTGAAGCTTTCTTT
CASRPPNKHTEAFF
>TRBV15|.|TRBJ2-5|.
TGTGCCACCAGCCCCCCGGGACAAGAGACCCAGTACTTC
CATSPPGQETQYF
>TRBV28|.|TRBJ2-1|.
TGTGCCAGCAGTTCCTACAGGGAGCAGTTCTTC
CASSSYREQFF
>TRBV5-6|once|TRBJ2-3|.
TGTGCCAGCAGCCCCTTGAGGAGTCGCATGGCAGATACGCAGTATTTT
CASSPLRSRMADTQYF
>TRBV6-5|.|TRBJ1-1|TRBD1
TGTGCCAGCAGTTGGGACAGGCGAAACACTGAAGCTTTCTTT
CASSWDRRNTEAFF
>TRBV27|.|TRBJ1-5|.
TGTGCCAGCAGTGCCCCGGGACAACTCAATCAGCCCCAGCATTTT
CASSAPGQLNQPQHF
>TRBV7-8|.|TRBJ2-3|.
TGTGCCAGCAGCTTAGTAAGGGGTTTTAGCACAGATACGCAGTATTTT
CASSLVRGFSTDTQYF
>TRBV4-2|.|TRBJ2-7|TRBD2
TGTGCCAGCAGCCAAGATCCAGCGGGGGGATCCTACGAGCAGTACTTC
CASSQDPAGGSYEQYF
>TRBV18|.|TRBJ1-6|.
TGTGCCAGCTCACCGGGCCAGGAGGGTAATTCACCCCTCCACTTT
CASSPGQEGNSPLHF
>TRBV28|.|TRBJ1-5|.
TGTGCCAGCCGGGGATTGGGGATGCCCCAGCATTTT
CASRGLGMPQHF
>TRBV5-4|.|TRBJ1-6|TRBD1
TGTGCCAGCAGCTTGGACAGGGGAAATTCACCCCTCCACTTT
CASSLDRGNSPLHF
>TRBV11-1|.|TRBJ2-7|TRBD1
TGTGCCAGCAGTCCCAGTCGGGACAGAATCTACGAGCAGTACTTC
CASSPSRDRIYEQYF
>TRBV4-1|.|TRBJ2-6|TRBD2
TGCGCCAGCAGACACCCTTTAGCGGGGGGTGCCTCTGGGGCCAACGTCCTGACTTTC
CASRHPLAGGASGANVLTF
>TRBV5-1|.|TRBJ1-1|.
TGCGCCAGCAGCCGACAGAACACTGAAGCTTTCTTT
CASSRQNTEAFF
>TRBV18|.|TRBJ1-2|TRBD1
TGTGCCAGCTCGCGACAGGGGGCGAATAGAAGAAATGGCTACACCTTC
CASSRQGANRRNGYTF
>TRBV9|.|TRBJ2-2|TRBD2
TGTGCCAGCAGCTCTTGGACTAGCGGGGGGGCTATTACCGGGGAGCTGTTTTTT
CASSSWTSGGAITGELFF
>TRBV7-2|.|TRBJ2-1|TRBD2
TGTGCCAGCAGACCCCCGGGACTAGCGGGGAACGAGCAGTTCTTC
CASRPPGLAGNEQFF
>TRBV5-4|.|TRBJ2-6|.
TGTGCCAGCAGCTTGAACCGGGGGAAGGCCAACGTCCTGACTTTC
CASSLNRGKANVLTF
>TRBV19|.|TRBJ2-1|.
TGTGCCAGTAGTGTCAGGGTAGTAGGTTCCGATGAGCAGTTCTTC
CASSVRVVGSDEQFF
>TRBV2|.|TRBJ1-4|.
TGTGCCAGCGACGGCAGGGTCGGACCGACTGAAAAACTGTTTTTT
CASDGRVGPTEKLFF
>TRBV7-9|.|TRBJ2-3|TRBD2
TGTGCCAGCAGCTCTCTAGCGGGGGGCCGCCCATATTTT
CASSSLAGGRPYF